This TCR beta chain was found in a study of CD8+CD57+ T cells in acquired aplastic anemia. This clonotype was seen many times. TCR beta VDJ and CDR3 were profiled, and genomic DNA was the template. TCRdb processed the reads anew with MiXCR; each CDR3 protein has one entry. Of some 70,000 distinct CDR3 sequences in the sample, approximately 50% are singletons; the top ten hold roughly 8.7%. The clonotype was recovered from a human donor in good health, serving as a control. Sequenced input: sorted CD4+, CD8+, or CD8+CD57+ T cells (not recorded which) from PBMCs.

CDR3 nucleotides: TGTGCCAGCAGTAGGTCAGGGGAGACCCAGTACTTC. This codes for CASSRSGETQYF. The V call is TRBV27, the J call TRBJ2-5; maybe TRBD1 (5 bases). The germline V gene encodes CDR1 MNHEY and CDR2 SMNVEV (reference sequence). Trimming left V 5 bases short and J 5 bases short, with 9 bases between. The CDR3 covers 12 residues.